This TCR beta chain is drawn from a study of graft-versus-host responses after intestinal transplantation. Turning to the study itself: Tacrolimus and steroids were given for two to three years to all recipients after anti-thymocyte globulin induction. Study-wide results and limits: Early declines in HvG clones that occurred post-transplant were associated with peak circulating GvH clone levels.

Assay: immunoSEQ multiplex PCR; the TCRdb copy retains only in-frame clones and omits some. The sample comprises more than 20,000 clones, almost 95% of which are singletons, and over 40% rests with the top ten. Regarding this clone: The antigen remains undetermined.

The CDR3 covers 13 residues. From germline, CDR1 is SEHNR and CDR2 FQNEAQ (reference sequence). Losses at the gene ends were 5 bases for V and 5 bases for J; bases not matched to a gene: 5. V gene TRBV7-9 combines with J gene TRBJ2-5; 7 bases fit TRBD2. The material sequenced was PBMCs, taken roughly 270 days after intestinal transplant. This TCR was sampled from a human patient who received an intestinal transplant, so some T cells may come from the graft donor. The CDR3 sequence is CASSQSGKETQYF. In DNA, the CDR3 is TGTGCCAGCAGCCAGAGCGGGAAGGAGACCCAGTACTTC.